Below are 21 T cell receptor beta chains sequenced from a single sample in a study of human T cells and chemical hapten exposure. Time point given: patch test 2, 6 weeks after DPC sensitization. The treatment denotes: therapeutic diphenylcyclopropenone sensitization with weekly scalp DPC. TCRdb called the RACE reads again in MiXCR, with one record for every CDR3 protein. Found here are tens of thousands of distinct CDR3 sequences, 10% of them singletons; the top ten hold approximately 2.5%. Here the sequenced sample was whole blood, taken in connection with sensitization to the hapten diphenylcyclopropenone (DPC). The origin of the receptors is a woman aged 30 to 39 with alopecia areata. Some clones in this sample may be carry-over from other donors' samples.

This clonotype was counted only a few times. The gene calls are TRBV20-1 and TRBJ2-1; D call uncertain. Per germline, CDR1 DFQATT and CDR2 SNEGSKA (reference sequence). With 3 bases removed from V and 0 bases from J, the gap between germline ends came to 9 bases. The CDR3 extends over 14 amino acids. CDR3 amino acids: CSASEALSYNEQFF. The DNA for the CDR3 is TGCAGTGCTAGTGAGGCCCTCTCCTACAATGAGCAGTTCTTC.

The chain has TRBV9 and TRBJ2-3; 10 nucleotides match TRBD2. CDR1 and CDR2 (germline): SGDLS, YYNGEE. The CDR3 runs to 15 residues. The junction had 8 bases not matched to a gene; V was cut back by 2 bases and J by 8 bases. The CDR3 region is CASSVGLAEPRTQYF. DNA of the CDR3: TGTGCCAGCAGCGTCGGACTAGCGGAACCCCGTACGCAGTATTTT. Full variable domain (remainder filled in from reference TRBV9 and TRBJ2-3): DSGVTQTPKHLITATGQRVTLRCSPRSGDLSVYWYQQSLDQGLQFLIQYYNGEERAKGNILERFSAQQFPDLHSELNLSSLELGDSALYFCASSVGLAEPRTQYFGPGTRLTVL.

This clonotype was seen more than once but under ten times. The chain is built from TRBV29-1 and TRBJ2-3; D is perhaps TRBD1 (6 bases). Germline V CDR1 and CDR2: SQVTM, ANQGSEA. The CDR3 totals 15 residues. V was pared by 7 bases and J by 2 bases, with 19 bases between. The CDR3 region is CSATIGQSLTDTQYF. The CDR3 nucleotides read TGCAGCGCTACGATTGGACAGTCTCTCACAGATACGCAGTATTTT.

This clonotype was seen repeatedly, ten times or more. The rearrangement uses TRBV6-5 and TRBJ2-6; a possible D gene is TRBD1 (5 bases). V dropped 0 bases and J dropped 0 bases, with 12 bases sitting between them. Per germline, CDR1 MNHEY and CDR2 SVGAGI. This CDR3 has 18 amino acids. The CDR3 protein is CASSYSIGASSGANVLTF. The CDR3 coding sequence is TGTGCCAGCAGTTACTCGATAGGGGCTAGCTCTGGGGCCAACGTCCTGACTTTC.

V usage is TRBV29-1 and J usage is TRBJ2-5; 11 positions agree with TRBD2. V lost 8 bases, J lost 2 bases, and 10 bases stayed unmatched. The CDR3 has 15 residues. Germline V gene data show CDR1 as SQVTM and CDR2 as ANQGSEA. The CDR3 region is CSSDRLAGKQETQYF. In nucleotides, the CDR3 is TGCAGCTCCGATCGACTAGCGGGGAAACAAGAGACCCAGTACTTC.

The CDR3 region has the DNA TGCAGTGCTAGTTCTGGCGGTAGCGTATCAGATACGCAGTATTTT. Translated, it gives CSASSGGSVSDTQYF. The genes are TRBV20-1 and TRBJ2-3; weak D call: TRBD2 (5 bases). Trimming pared 3 bases from V and 4 bases from J, leaving 17 bases between. The CDR3 has 15 residues. CDR1 is DFQATT and CDR2 is SNEGSKA in the germline V gene (reference sequence).

Only a few counts were recorded for this clonotype. V usage is TRBV2 and J usage is TRBJ1-6, with 7 bases aligning to TRBD1. This CDR3 spans 12 amino acids. The germline gives CDR1 SNHLY, CDR2 FYNNEI. V shed 8 bases and J 14 bases; nucleotides not matched to a gene: 9. The CDR3 here is CASVRQGLTLHF. The CDR3 DNA is TGTGCCAGCGTTAGACAGGGTTTGACCCTCCACTTT.

This clonotype has at least ten counts. The chain employs TRBV6-2 or TRBV6-3 and TRBJ2-7; D is possibly TRBD2 (6 bases). V was pared by 2 bases and J by 2 bases, with 16 bases between. CDR3 length: 16 residues. Per germline, CDR1 MNHEY and CDR2 SVGEGT. The DNA of the CDR3 is TGTGCCAGCAGTTACCCCCTTGGAGCGGGCGCCTACGAGCAGTACTTC. This codes for CASSYPLGAGAYEQYF.

This clonotype has at least ten counts. V usage is TRBV6-5 and J usage is TRBJ1-2, with D perhaps matching TRBD1 (6 bases). Trimming stripped 2 bases from V and 4 bases from J, with 11 bases between. The CDR3 extends over 14 amino acids. Germline-derived CDR1 and CDR2 are MNHEY and SVGAGI. CDR3 sequence reads: CASSYMGGLYGYTF. DNA for the CDR3: TGTGCCAGCAGTTACATGGGGGGCCTCTATGGCTACACCTTC.

This clonotype came up many times. The chain uses TRBV2 and TRBJ1-4, with unresolved D. Trimming removed 7 bases at V and 5 bases at J, with 17 bases between. This CDR3 is built from 15 residues. The V gene's germline CDR1 is SNHLY and CDR2 FYNNEI. CDR3 sequence reads: CASIEGLGWNEKLFF. The CDR3 coding sequence is TGTGCCAGCATCGAAGGTCTGGGTTGGAATGAAAAACTGTTTTTT. The full variable domain, rest sourced from reference TRBV2 and TRBJ1-4, is EPEVTQTPSHQVTQMGQEVILRCVPISNHLYFYWYRQILGQKVEFLVSFYNNEISEKSEIFDDQFSVERPDGSNFTLKIRSTKLEDSAMYFCASIEGLGWNEKLFFGSGTQLSVL.

This clonotype occurred many times. The chain uses TRBV10-3 and TRBJ1-1, with 8 nucleotides matching TRBD1. In germline, CDR1 is ENHRY, CDR2 SYGVKD. CDR3 length: 16 amino acids. V was pared by 2 bases and J by 0 bases, with 5 bases of the junction left unmatched. The chain's CDR3 is CAISEGTGRMNTEAFF. In nucleotides, the CDR3 is TGTGCCATCAGTGAGGGGACAGGACGTATGAACACTGAAGCTTTCTTT.

This clonotype was detected ten times or more. The V call is TRBV11-1, the J call TRBJ2-5; D not certain. CDR3 length: 15 amino acids. V lost 1 base and J 2 bases, leaving 11 bases between the germline ends. From germline, CDR1 is SGHAT and CDR2 FQDESV (reference sequence). The DNA for the CDR3 is TGTGCCAGCAGCTTAGGACGTGGGCGGCAAGAGACCCAGTACTTC. It translates to CASSLGRGRQETQYF. Filled out from reference TRBV11-1 and TRBJ2-5, the complete variable domain reads EAEVAQSPRYKITEKSQAVAFWCDPISGHATLYWYRQILGQGPELLVQFQDESVVDDSQLPKDRFSAERLKGVDSTLKIQPAELGDSAMYLCASSLGRGRQETQYFGPGTRLLVL.

The rearrangement links TRBV7-9 to TRBJ2-6; D unclear. This CDR3 is 14 amino acids long. Trimming pared 3 bases from V and 0 bases from J, leaving 3 bases between. Per the germline V gene, CDR1 is SEHNR and CDR2 is FQNEAQ (reference sequence). The CDR3 loop is CASSFHSGANVLTF. DNA of the CDR3: TGTGCCAGCAGCTTTCACTCTGGGGCCAACGTCCTGACTTTC.

This clonotype was observed many times. The gene calls are TRBV28 and TRBJ1-5; D unclear. This CDR3 is built from 12 residues. From germline, CDR1 is MDHEN and CDR2 SYDVKM. Trimming removed 3 bases from V and 6 bases from J, with 6 bases in between. The CDR3 nucleotides read TGTGCCAGCAGTTTGGCCGGTCAGCCCCAGCATTTT. Amino acids: CASSLAGQPQHF.

This clonotype has only a few counts. V is TRBV2 and J is TRBJ2-1; D is undetermined. V was clipped by 6 bases and J by 1 base, with 16 bases between them. The CDR3 length is 16 residues. Germline CDR1 is SNHLY and CDR2 is FYNNEI. The CDR3 DNA is TGTGCCAGCAGACGAAGCTCTAGAGAGTCCTACAATGAGCAGTTCTTC. Translation: CASRRSSRESYNEQFF.

This clonotype appeared many times. This rearrangement joins TRBV7-9 to TRBJ2-5, with 7 bases matching TRBD1. Germline V gene data show CDR1 as SEHNR and CDR2 as FQNEAQ (reference sequence). The CDR3 totals 15 residues. J was trimmed by 4 bases and V by 4 bases; bases with no gene match: 9. CDR3 nucleotides: TGTGCCAGCAGCTACCCGACAGGGCCGGGAGAGACCCAGTACTTC. It translates to CASSYPTGPGETQYF.

This clonotype was observed at least ten times. V and J are TRBV14 and TRBJ1-6; D is unclear. Germline V gene sequence: CDR1 SGHDN, CDR2 FVKESK. Between the trimmed V and J ends, which lost 2 bases and 15 bases, there was a span of 14 bases. The CDR3 runs to 13 residues. The CDR3 here is CASSQSGVFDLHF. CDR3 coding DNA: TGTGCCAGCAGCCAAAGTGGGGTATTCGACCTCCACTTT.

In this sample, this clonotype turned up many times. This chain links TRBV21-1 with TRBJ1-5. TRBV21-1 is assigned pseudogene status. The CDR3 contains 13 residues. The CDR3 DNA reads as TGTGCCAGCACCCTCGGAGGCAATCAGCCCCAGCATTTT. It yields the protein CASTLGGNQPQHF.

This clonotype has only a few counts. A junction boundary mismatches the germline segment, possibly from a read error. This chain uses TRBV2 with TRBJ2-7, with a tentative D call TRBD2 (6 bases). Germline CDR1 is SNHLY and CDR2 is FYNNEI. CDR3 length: 11 residues. This chain's CDR3 is CASSDVAGPDF. CDR3 in DNA: TGTGCCAGCAGTGACGTCGCGGGGCCGGATTTC.

This clonotype was counted ten times or more. The V gene is TRBV28, the J gene TRBJ1-5; 11 bases map to TRBD1. CDR1 and CDR2 (germline): MDHEN, SYDVKM. CDR3 size: 15 residues. This chain's CDR3 is CASQDRGRGNQPQHF. Written as DNA, the CDR3 is TGTGCTTCGCAGGACAGGGGGCGGGGGAATCAGCCCCAGCATTTT.

This clonotype showed up just a few times. The chain is built from TRBV6-2 or TRBV6-3 and TRBJ2-1; D ambiguous. The CDR3 runs to 12 residues. V lost 5 bases and J 8 bases, leaving 10 bases between the germline ends. Germline CDR1 and CDR2: MNHEY and SVGEGT. The CDR3 DNA is TGTGCCAGCAGTCTTTTCGCGGATGAGCAGTTCTTC. Its protein product is CASSLFADEQFF.